This T cell receptor (beta chain) was recovered during a study of blood T cell repertoires in COVID-19. Across the whole study: The United States, Italy and Spain provided the acute and convalescent COVID-19 samples. PBMCs, B-cell-depleted T cells, or T cells were the source of the cDNA or gDNA that made up the material.

This table comes from immunoSEQ multiplex PCR, and its TCRdb copy is limited to in-frame clones, with some not included. Of about 90,000 clones in the sample, 87% are singletons; the top ten hold over 12%. In germline, CDR1 is LNHDA, CDR2 SQIVND (reference sequence). With 6 bases clipped from V and 4 bases from J, the junction kept 9 bases outside the gene matches. The CDR3 length is 15 residues. This chain connects TRBV19 to TRBJ1-5, with 7 positions matching TRBD1. This clonotype was obtained from a male donor with acute or convalescent COVID-19. Source material: peripheral blood. The CDR3 sequence: CASRSLQGSNQPQHF. The CDR3 DNA reads as TGTGCCAGTAGATCCCTACAGGGGAGTAATCAGCCCCAGCATTTT.